These 12 T cell receptor beta chains were all obtained from the same sample, sequenced in a study of cytomegalovirus exposure and HLA in healthy donors. Amplification used 60 Vbeta primers and 13 Jbeta primers. TCRdb's table, derived via immunoSEQ multiplex PCR, lists solely in-frame clones and lacks some. Of 150,000 to 200,000 clones in the sample, around 90% were seen once. Source material: PBMCs. These TCRs come from a woman aged 18-30 years in good health and CMV-seronegative.

V usage is TRBV5-4 and J usage is TRBJ1-2, with 12 bases fitting TRBD1. With V trimmed by 0 bases and J by 2 bases, 11 bases remained unmatched. CDR1 is SGHNT and CDR2 is YYREEE in the germline V gene (reference sequence). The CDR3 totals 19 residues. Here the CDR3 reads CASSLAPTGTGGSNYGYTF. The CDR3 nucleotides read TGTGCCAGCAGCTTGGCCCCGACCGGGACAGGGGGCTCAAACTATGGCTACACCTTC.

The count of this clone is one. The chain is built from TRBV11-3 and TRBJ1-1; 7 bases are shared with TRBD1. CDR1 SGHNT and CDR2 YENEEA come from the germline V gene. The length of the CDR3 is 12 residues. J gave up 9 bases and V 5 bases, and 6 bases lay outside the gene matches. This CDR3 is CASSPGTVQAFF. The DNA for the CDR3 is TGTGCCAGCAGCCCCGGGACAGTTCAAGCTTTCTTT.

V usage is TRBV7-6 and J usage is TRBJ2-5; 8 positions match TRBD2. J was trimmed by 5 bases and V by 4 bases; bases with no gene match: 6. The CDR3 runs 14 residues. From germline, CDR1 is SGHVS and CDR2 FNYEAQ. In nucleotides, the CDR3 is TGTGCCAGCAGCTACGGACTAGCAGGGGAGACCCAGTACTTC. Its translation is CASSYGLAGETQYF.

The chain recombines TRBV18 with TRBJ2-7; D is perhaps TRBD1 (6 bases). Trimming pared 3 bases from V and 3 bases from J, leaving 9 bases between. From germline, CDR1 is KGHSH and CDR2 LQKENI. This CDR3 has 13 amino acids. In DNA, the CDR3 is TGTGCCAGCTCACCGAGCAGGGGCTACGAGCAGTACTTC. Its translation is CASSPSRGYEQYF.

This clone was found a few times. This chain uses TRBV5-1 with TRBJ1-2; D is ambiguous. V gave up 4 bases and J gave up 8 bases, with 27 bases separating them. Germline V gives CDR1 SGHRS, CDR2 YFSETQ. The CDR3 contains 17 residues. CDR3 sequence: CASSRTPPEAYLSGYTF. The CDR3 DNA is TGCGCCAGCAGCCGAACCCCCCCCGAGGCGTACCTATCAGGCTACACCTTC.

This chain uses TRBV5-4 with TRBJ2-1, with 10 bases matching TRBD2. Trimming took 4 bases from V and 3 from J; bases not matched to a gene: 4. Germline-derived CDR1 and CDR2 are SGHNT and YYREEE (reference sequence). The CDR3 contains 15 residues. CDR3 sequence reads: CASSPGTSVYNEQFF. DNA for the CDR3: TGTGCCAGCAGCCCGGGGACTAGCGTCTACAATGAGCAGTTCTTC.

The V call is TRBV5-4, the J call TRBJ2-1; 8 nucleotides line up with TRBD2. The J segment lost 1 base and the V segment lost 3 bases, leaving 3 bases of the junction unmatched. Germline V gene lookup returns CDR1 SGHNT and CDR2 YYREEE (reference sequence). There are 15 residues in the CDR3. CDR3 sequence reads: CASSSSGRSYNEQFF. CDR3 bases: TGTGCCAGCAGCTCAAGCGGGAGATCCTACAATGAGCAGTTCTTC.

In its sample, this clone was seen once. CDR3 in DNA: TGCGCCAGCAGCCAACCGTCTAGAGGCCGCAATCAGCCCCAGCATTTT. Amino acids: CASSQPSRGRNQPQHF. The rearrangement uses TRBV4-1 and TRBJ1-5; D uncertain. Per germline, CDR1 MGHRA and CDR2 YSYEKL. V was trimmed by 2 bases and J by 2 bases, leaving 13 bases between them. This CDR3 has 16 amino acids.

The sample holds a few counts of this clone. The chain is built from TRBV7-2 and TRBJ2-7; 12 bases align to TRBD2. Trimming at V came to 5 bases and at J to 2 bases, leaving 4 bases not matched to a gene. CDR3 length: 15 residues. The germline V gene has CDR1 SGHTA and CDR2 FQGNSA. The CDR3 here is CASSQGLAGPYEQYF. The CDR3 nucleotides are TGTGCCAGCAGCCAAGGACTAGCGGGGCCCTACGAGCAGTACTTC.

The V gene is TRBV4-2, the J gene TRBJ2-1, with 10 bases fitting TRBD2. Germline-derived CDR1 and CDR2 are LGHNA and YNFKEQ. The length of the CDR3 is 16 residues. V gave up 0 bases and J gave up 9 bases; unmatched junction bases: 8. CDR3 residues: CASSQELAGVDGEQFF. CDR3 sequence (DNA): TGTGCCAGCAGCCAAGAGCTAGCGGGGGTCGACGGTGAGCAGTTCTTC.

The chain joins TRBV14 to TRBJ1-4; no firm D call. V shed 2 bases and J shed 5 bases, with 9 bases lying between them. From germline, CDR1 is SGHDN and CDR2 FVKESK. The CDR3 runs to 14 residues. CDR3 nucleotides: TGTGCCAGCAGCCAAATGTCGGGGAATGAAAAACTGTTTTTT. Translation gives CASSQMSGNEKLFF.

V gene TRBV5-1 combines with J gene TRBJ2-1, with 10 bases aligning to TRBD2. Germline values: CDR1 SGHRS, CDR2 YFSETQ. The CDR3 totals 16 residues. Trimming removed 6 bases from V and 1 base from J; junction bases left unmatched: 7. The CDR3, as DNA: TGCGCCAGCAAACCCCTAGCGGGGGAGTCCTACAATGAGCAGTTCTTC. As protein: CASKPLAGESYNEQFF.